The present T cell receptor (beta chain) was sequenced within a study of cytomegalovirus exposure and HLA in healthy donors. Overall study results and limits: Sequencing depth roughly uniform across donors was assumed in presence/absence analyses.

The primer mix had 60 Vbeta and 13 Jbeta primers. Some clones are missing from TCRdb's copy, which holds only in-frame ones; the method was immunoSEQ multiplex PCR. The data contain about 150,000 clones, about 80% of them singletons. From germline, CDR1 is SGHNT and CDR2 YYREEE (reference sequence). V was clipped by 7 bases and J by 6 bases, with 12 bases between them. The CDR3 loop spans 12 amino acids. The sample holds a few counts of this clone. Its antigen is unknown. The sample comprised PBMCs. The TCR sequence derives from a woman aged 50 to 60 in good health and CMV-seropositive. The V and J genes are TRBV5-4 and TRBJ2-3; D not resolved. The CDR3, as DNA: TGTGCCAGCGGTCCCTATTCCGATACGCAGTATTTT. Its protein is CASGPYSDTQYF. The full variable domain, rest sourced from reference TRBV5-4 and TRBJ2-3, is ETGVTQSPTHLIKTRGQQVTLRCSSQSGHNTVSWYQQALGQGPQFIFQYYREEENGRGNFPPRFSGLQFPNYSSELNVNALELDDSALYLCASGPYSDTQYFGPGTRLTVL.